Described below is a single T cell receptor beta chain sequence and its context. The V and J ends lost 3 bases and 3 bases, in that order; junction bases with no gene match: 2. Germline values: CDR1 LGHNA, CDR2 YNFKEQ. The CDR3 is 14 residues long. Per the study methods: Reference gene primer amplification in the assay estimated nucleated cell counts. TCRdb's copy holds only in-frame clones and misses some; the assay was immunoSEQ multiplex PCR. The V and J calls and clone size come from that table; D and trimming were worked out from the DNA. The repertoire holds about 310,000 clones, with roughly 84% as singletons. The data derive from a study of blood T cell repertoires in COVID-19. For the study at large: T cells, B-cell-depleted T cells, or PBMCs provided the cDNA or gDNA that served as material.

Sequencing used peripheral blood. The clonotype was recovered from a man aged 50 to 60 with active or convalescent COVID-19. The chain is built from TRBV4-2 and TRBJ2-7, with 10 bases that match TRBD1. The CDR3 region has the DNA TGTGCCAGCAGCCACGGACAGGGGGGCTACGAGCAGTACTTC. This gives the protein CASSHGQGGYEQYF.